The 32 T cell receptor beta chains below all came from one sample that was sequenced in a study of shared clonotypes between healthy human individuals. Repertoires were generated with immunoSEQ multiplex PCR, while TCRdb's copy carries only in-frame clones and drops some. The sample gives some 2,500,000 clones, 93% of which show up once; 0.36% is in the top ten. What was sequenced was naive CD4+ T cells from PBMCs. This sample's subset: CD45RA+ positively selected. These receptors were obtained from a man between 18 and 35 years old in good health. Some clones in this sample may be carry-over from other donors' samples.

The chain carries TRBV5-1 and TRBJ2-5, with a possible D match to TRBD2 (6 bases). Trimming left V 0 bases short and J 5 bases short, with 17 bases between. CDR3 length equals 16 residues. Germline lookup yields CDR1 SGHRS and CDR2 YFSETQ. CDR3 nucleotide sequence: TGCGCCAGCAGCTTGGGAAATAGCGTGGAGGGGGAGACCCAGTACTTC. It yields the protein CASSLGNSVEGETQYF.

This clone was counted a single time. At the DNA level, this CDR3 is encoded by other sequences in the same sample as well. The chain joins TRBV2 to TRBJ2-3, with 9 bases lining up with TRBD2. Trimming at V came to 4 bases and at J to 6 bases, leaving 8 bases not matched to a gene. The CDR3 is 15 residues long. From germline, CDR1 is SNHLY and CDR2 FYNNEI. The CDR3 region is CASSALAGRSDTQYF. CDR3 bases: TGTGCCAGCAGTGCCCTAGCGGGAAGGTCGGATACGCAGTATTTT.

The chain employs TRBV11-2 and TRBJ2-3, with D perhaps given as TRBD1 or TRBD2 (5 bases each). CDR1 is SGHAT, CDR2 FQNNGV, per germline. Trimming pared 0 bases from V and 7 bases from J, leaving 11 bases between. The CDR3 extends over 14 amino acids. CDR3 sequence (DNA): TGTGCCAGCAGCTTAGATCGGGACCCAAATACGCAGTATTTT. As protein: CASSLDRDPNTQYF.

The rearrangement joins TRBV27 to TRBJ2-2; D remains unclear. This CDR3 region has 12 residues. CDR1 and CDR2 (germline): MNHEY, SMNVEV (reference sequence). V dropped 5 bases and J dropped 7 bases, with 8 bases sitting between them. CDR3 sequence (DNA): TGTGCCAGCAGTCCTAATTACGGGGAGCTGTTTTTT. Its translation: CASSPNYGELFF.

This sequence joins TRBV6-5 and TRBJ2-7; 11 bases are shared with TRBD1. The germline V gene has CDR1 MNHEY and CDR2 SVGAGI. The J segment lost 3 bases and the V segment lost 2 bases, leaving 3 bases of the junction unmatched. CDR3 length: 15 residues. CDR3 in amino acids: CASSYRDRGFYEQYF. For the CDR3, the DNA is TGTGCCAGCAGTTACAGGGACAGGGGGTTCTACGAGCAGTACTTC.

The CDR3 reads CASRGQGWTEAFF. The CDR3 DNA reads as TGTGCCAGCAGGGGACAGGGCTGGACTGAAGCTTTCTTT. The chain recombines TRBV2 with TRBJ1-1, with 9 bases aligning to TRBD1. The CDR3 loop spans 13 amino acids. The junction had 4 bases not matched to a gene; V was cut back by 6 bases and J by 5 bases. Germline V gene data show CDR1 as SNHLY and CDR2 as FYNNEI.

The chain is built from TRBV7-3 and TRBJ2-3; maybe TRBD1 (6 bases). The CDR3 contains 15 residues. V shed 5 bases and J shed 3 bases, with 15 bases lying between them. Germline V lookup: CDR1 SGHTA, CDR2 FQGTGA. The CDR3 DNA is TGTGCCAGCAGCCATCAGGCTACAGGGACAGATACGCAGTATTTT. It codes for CASSHQATGTDTQYF.

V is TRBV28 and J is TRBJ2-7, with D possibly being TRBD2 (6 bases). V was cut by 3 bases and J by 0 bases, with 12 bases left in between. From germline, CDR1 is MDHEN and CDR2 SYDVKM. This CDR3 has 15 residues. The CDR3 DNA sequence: TGTGCCAGCAGTTTTTTTGGCGGGATCTCCTACGAGCAGTACTTC. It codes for CASSFFGGISYEQYF.

The CDR3 DNA reads as TGCGCCAGCAGCCCAATCGCGGCCGGAATGGCCAAAAACATTCAGTACTTC. Amino acid sequence: CASSPIAAGMAKNIQYF. This sequence joins TRBV4-1 and TRBJ2-4, with no clear D. The CDR3 extends over 17 amino acids. The V end lost 4 bases, the J end lost 1 base, and 17 bases lay between the germline ends. Germline V gene lookup returns CDR1 MGHRA and CDR2 YSYEKL.

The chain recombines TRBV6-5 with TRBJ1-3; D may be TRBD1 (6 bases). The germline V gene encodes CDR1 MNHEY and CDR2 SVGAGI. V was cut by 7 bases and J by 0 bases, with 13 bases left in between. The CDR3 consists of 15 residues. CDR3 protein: CASTHKGVSGNTIYF. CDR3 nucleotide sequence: TGTGCCAGCACTCATAAGGGGGTCTCTGGAAACACCATATATTTT.

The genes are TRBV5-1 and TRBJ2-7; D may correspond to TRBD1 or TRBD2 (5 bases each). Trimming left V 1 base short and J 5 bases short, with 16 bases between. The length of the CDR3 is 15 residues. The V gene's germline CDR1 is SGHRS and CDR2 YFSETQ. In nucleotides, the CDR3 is TGCGCCAGCAGCTTGTCTGGGGGTTCGTACCACGAGCAGTACTTC. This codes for CASSLSGGSYHEQYF.

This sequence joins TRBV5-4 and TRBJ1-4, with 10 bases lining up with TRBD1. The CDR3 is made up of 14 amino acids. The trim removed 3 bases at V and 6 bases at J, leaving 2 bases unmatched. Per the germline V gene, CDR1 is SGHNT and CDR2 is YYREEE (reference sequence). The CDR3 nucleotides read TGTGCCAGCAGCTCGGACAGGGGGTATGAAAAACTGTTTTTT. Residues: CASSSDRGYEKLFF.

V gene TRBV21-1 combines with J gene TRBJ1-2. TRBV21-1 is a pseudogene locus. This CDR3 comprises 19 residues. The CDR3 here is CASSKEGGGTPSALYGYTF. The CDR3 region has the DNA TGTGCCAGCAGCAAAGAAGGGGGGGGGACCCCGAGTGCCCTCTATGGCTACACCTTC.

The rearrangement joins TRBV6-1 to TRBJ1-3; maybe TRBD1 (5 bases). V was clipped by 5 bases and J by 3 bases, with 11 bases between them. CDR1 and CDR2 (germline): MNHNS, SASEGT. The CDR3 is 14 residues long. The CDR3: CASSRGDGGNTIYF. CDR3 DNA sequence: TGTGCCAGCAGTCGCGGGGACGGTGGAAACACCATATATTTT.

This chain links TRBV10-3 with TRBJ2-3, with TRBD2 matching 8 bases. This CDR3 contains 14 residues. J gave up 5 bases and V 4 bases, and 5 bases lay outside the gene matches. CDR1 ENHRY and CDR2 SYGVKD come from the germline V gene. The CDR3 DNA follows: TGTGCCATCAGTGTAGGACTAGCTCAAGATACGCAGTATTTT. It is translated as CAISVGLAQDTQYF.

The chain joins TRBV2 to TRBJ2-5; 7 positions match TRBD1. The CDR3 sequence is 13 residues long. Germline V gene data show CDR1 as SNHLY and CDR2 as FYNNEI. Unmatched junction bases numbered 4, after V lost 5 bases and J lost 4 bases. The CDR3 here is CASSRDSTETQYF. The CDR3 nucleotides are TGTGCCAGCAGTAGGGACAGCACAGAGACCCAGTACTTC. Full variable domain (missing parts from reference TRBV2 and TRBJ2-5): EPEVTQTPSHQVTQMGQEVILRCVPISNHLYFYWYRQILGQKVEFLVSFYNNEISEKSEIFDDQFSVERPDGSNFTLKIRSTKLEDSAMYFCASSRDSTETQYFGPGTRLLVL.

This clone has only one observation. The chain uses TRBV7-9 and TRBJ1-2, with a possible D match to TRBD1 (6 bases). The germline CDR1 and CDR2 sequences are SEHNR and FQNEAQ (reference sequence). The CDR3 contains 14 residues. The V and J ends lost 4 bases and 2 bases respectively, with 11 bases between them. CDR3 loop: CASSSQGHNYGYTF. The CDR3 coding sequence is TGTGCCAGCAGCTCCCAGGGGCACAACTATGGCTACACCTTC.

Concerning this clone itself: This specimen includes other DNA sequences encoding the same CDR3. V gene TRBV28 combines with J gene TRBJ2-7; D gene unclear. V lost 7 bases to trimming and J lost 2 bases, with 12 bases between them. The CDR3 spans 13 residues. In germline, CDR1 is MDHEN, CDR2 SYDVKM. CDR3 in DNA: TGTGCCAGCACCCCACCGGGCCCCTACGAGCAGTACTTC. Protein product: CASTPPGPYEQYF.

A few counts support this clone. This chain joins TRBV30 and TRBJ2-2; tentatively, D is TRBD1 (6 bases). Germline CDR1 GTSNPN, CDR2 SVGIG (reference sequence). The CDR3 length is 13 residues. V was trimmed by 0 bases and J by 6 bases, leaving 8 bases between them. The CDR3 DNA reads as TGTGCCTGGAGTGTTGGGACATCCGGGGAGCTGTTTTTT. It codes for CAWSVGTSGELFF.

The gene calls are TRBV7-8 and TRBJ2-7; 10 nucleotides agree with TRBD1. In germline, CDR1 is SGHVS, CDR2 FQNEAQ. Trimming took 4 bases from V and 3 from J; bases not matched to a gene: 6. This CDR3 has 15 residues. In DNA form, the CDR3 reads TGTGCCAGCAGCTGGCGGGACAGGGGATTCTACGAGCAGTACTTC. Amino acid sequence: CASSWRDRGFYEQYF.

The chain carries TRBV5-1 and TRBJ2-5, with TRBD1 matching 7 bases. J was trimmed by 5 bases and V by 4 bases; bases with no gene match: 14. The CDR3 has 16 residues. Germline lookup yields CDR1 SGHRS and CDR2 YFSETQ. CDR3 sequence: CASSLPGAGGGETQYF. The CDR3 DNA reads TGCGCCAGCAGCCTCCCCGGGGCAGGGGGTGGCGAGACCCAGTACTTC.

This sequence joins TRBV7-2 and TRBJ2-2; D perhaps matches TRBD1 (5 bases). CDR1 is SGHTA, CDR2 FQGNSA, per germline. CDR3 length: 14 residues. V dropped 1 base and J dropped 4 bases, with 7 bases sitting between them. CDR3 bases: TGTGCCAGCAGCTTAGTAGGGGCCACCGGGGAGCTGTTTTTT. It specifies CASSLVGATGELFF.

The CDR3 nucleotides are TGCGCCAGCAGCTCCGGAGCCACGGGGGCCCAGTACTTC. The encoded protein is CASSSGATGAQYF. V and J are TRBV5-1 and TRBJ2-5; the D gene is possibly TRBD2 (6 bases). Trimming cost V 3 bases and J 9 bases, with 15 bases left between them. The CDR3 length is 13 residues. Germline V lookup: CDR1 SGHRS, CDR2 YFSETQ.

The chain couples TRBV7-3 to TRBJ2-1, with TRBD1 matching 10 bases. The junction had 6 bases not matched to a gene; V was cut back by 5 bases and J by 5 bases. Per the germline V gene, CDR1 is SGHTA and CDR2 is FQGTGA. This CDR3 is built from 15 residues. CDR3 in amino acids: CASSRQGAQNNEQFF. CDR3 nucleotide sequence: TGTGCCAGCAGCAGACAGGGGGCTCAGAACAATGAGCAGTTCTTC.

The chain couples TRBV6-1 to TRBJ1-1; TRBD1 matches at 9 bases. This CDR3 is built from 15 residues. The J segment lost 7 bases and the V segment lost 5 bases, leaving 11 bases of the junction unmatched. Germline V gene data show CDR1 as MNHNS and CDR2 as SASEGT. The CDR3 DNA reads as TGTGCCAGCAGTAGCCCCGGGACAGGGAGAGGTGAAGCTTTCTTT. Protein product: CASSSPGTGRGEAFF.

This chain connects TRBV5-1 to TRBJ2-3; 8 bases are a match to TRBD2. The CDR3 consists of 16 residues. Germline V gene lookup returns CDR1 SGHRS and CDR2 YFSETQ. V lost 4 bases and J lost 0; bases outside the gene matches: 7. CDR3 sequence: CASSTSGYSSTDTQYF. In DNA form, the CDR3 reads TGCGCCAGCAGCACTAGCGGATACTCTAGCACAGATACGCAGTATTTT.

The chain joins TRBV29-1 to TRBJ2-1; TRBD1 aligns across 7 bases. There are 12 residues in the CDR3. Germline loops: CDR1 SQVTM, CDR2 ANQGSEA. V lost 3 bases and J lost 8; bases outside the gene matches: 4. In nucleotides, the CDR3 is TGCAGCGTTGAGGGGACAGTCCATGAGCAGTTCTTC. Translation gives CSVEGTVHEQFF.

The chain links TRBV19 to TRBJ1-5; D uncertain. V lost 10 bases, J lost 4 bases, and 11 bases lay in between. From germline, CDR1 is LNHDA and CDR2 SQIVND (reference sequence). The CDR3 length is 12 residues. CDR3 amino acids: CAISEANQPQHF. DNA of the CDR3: TGTGCCATCTCTGAGGCAAATCAGCCCCAGCATTTT.

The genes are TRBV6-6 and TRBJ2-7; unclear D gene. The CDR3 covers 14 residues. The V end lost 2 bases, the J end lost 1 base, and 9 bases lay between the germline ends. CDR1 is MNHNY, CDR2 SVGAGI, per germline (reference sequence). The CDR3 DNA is TGTGCCAGCAGTTACCGTAAGGATTCCTACGAGCAGTACTTC. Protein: CASSYRKDSYEQYF.

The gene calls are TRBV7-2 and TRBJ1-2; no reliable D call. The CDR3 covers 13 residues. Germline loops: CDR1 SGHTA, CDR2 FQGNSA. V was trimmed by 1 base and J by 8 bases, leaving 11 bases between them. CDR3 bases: TGTGCCAGCAGCTTAGTCGTATTGTCAGGCTACACCTTC. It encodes CASSLVVLSGYTF.

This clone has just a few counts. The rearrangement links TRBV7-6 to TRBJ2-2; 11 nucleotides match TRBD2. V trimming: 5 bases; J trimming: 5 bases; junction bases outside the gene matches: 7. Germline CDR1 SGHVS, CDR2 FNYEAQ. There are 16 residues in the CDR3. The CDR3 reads CASSPSGRRETGELFF. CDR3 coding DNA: TGTGCCAGCAGCCCTAGCGGGAGGCGAGAGACCGGGGAGCTGTTTTTT. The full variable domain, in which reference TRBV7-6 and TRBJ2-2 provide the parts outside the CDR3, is GAGVSQSPRYKVTKRGQDVALRCDPISGHVSLYWYRQALGQGPEFLTYFNYEAQQDKSGLPNDRFSAERPEGSISTLTIQRTEQRDSAMYRCASSPSGRRETGELFFGEGSRLTVL.

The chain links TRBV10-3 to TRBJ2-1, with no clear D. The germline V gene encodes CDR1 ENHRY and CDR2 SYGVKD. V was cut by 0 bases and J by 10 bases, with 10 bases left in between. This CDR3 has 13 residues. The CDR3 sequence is CAISESPVDEQFF. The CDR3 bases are TGTGCCATCAGTGAGTCCCCAGTAGACGAGCAGTTCTTC.